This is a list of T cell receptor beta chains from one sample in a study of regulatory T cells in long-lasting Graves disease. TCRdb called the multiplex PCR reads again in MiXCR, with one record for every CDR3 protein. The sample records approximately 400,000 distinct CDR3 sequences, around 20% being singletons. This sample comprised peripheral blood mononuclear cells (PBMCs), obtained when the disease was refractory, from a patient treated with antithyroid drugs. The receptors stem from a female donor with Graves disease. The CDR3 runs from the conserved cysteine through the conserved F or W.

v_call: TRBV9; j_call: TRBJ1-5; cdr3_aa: CASSGGGVDQPQHF
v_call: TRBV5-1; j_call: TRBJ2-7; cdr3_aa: CASSLKGQGSGQYF
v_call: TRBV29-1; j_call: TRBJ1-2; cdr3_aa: CSGGSFYGYTF
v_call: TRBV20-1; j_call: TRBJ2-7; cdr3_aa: CSAREGTSGRYEQYF
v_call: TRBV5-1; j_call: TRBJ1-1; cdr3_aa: CASSEDRGGTEAFF
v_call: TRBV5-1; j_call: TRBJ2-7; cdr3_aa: CASSLGLGSSYEQYF
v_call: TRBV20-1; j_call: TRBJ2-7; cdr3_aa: CSARAGPQGTYEQYF
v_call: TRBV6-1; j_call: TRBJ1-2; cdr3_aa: CASSQGTGGYYGYTF
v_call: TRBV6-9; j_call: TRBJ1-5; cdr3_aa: CASSYIAGGSQPQHF
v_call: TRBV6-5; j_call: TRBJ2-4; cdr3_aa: CASSYVEQNIQYF
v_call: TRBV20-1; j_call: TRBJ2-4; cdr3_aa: CSAGDRAGEPNIQYF
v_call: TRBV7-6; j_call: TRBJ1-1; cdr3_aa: CASSLAPVNTEAFF
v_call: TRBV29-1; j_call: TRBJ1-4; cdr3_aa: CSVDRQSGKLFF
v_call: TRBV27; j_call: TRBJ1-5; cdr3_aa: CASSLGGQGSNQPQHF
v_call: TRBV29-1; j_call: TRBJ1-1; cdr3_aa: CSVGHRGGDTEAFF
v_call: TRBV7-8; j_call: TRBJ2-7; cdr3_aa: CASSLGKNEQYF
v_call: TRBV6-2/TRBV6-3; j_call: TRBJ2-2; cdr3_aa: CASSFASAAGELFF
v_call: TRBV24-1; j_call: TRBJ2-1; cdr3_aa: CATSDSGYEQFF
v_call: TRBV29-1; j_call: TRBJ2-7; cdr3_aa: CGVVTGREQYF
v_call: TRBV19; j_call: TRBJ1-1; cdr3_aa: CASSIDQGTEAFF
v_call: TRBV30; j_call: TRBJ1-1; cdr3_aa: CAWTEDMNTEAFF
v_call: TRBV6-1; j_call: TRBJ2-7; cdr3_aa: CASSRVRQGQGPQSYEQYF
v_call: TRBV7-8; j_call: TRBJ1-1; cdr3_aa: CASSLAETSNEAFF
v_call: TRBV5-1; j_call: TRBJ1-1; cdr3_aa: CASSYGNRVGTEAFF
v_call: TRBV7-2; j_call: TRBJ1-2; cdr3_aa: CASSLDNSHYYGYTF
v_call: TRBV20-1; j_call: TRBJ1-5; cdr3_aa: CSARGRAENQPQHF
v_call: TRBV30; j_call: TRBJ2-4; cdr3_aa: CAWGARGQGVNIQYF
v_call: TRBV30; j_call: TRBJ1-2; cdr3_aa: CAWSDDTTIGYTF
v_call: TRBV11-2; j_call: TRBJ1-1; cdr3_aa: CASSLDMASAEAFF
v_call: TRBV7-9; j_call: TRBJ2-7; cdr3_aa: CASSIVAGALTYEQYF
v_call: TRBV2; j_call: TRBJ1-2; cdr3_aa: CASSETGVMLGYTF
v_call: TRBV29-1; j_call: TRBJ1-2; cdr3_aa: CSVHRDMGYGYTF
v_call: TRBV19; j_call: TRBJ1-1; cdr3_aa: CASIPRGGMNTEAFF
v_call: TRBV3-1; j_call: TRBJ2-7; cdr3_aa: CASSRGASGTYEQYF
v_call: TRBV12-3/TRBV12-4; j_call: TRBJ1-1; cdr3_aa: CASSLGGGGDTEAFF
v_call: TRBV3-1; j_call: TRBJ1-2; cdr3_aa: CASSQDRGSNRNYGYTF
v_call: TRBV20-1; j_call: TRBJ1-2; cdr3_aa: CSARVSNVAAAGYTF
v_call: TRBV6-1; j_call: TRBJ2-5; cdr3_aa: CASSLVTNQETQYF
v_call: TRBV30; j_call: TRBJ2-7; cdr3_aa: CAWSVLGVAGASVEQYF
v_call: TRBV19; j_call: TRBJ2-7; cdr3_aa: CASSTGPNYEQYF
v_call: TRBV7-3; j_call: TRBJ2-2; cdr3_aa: CASSLIPLTGDLFF
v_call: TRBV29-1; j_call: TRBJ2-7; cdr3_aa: CSVVTGTSYEQYF
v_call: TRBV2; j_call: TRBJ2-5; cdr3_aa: CASSEVRPLGETQYF
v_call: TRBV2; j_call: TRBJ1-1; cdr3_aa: CASRETGTGATEASF
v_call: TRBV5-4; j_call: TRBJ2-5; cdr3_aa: CASRPGLAGGISETQYF
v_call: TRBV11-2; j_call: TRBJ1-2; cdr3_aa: CASSLGDRLGPGYTF
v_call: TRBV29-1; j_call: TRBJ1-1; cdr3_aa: CSVYTGGSEAFF
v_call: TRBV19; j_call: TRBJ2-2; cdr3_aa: CASSKEAAIHTGELFF
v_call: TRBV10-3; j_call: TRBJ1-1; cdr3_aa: CAISETGANTEAFF
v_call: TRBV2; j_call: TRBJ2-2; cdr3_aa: CAVEEGRTGELFF
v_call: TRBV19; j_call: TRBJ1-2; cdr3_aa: CASTPEGSYGYTF
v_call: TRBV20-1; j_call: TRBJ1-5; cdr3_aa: CSASDYSNQPQHF
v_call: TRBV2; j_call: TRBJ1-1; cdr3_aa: CASSETELEAFF
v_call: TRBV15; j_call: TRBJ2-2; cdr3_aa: CATSRDRNTGELFF
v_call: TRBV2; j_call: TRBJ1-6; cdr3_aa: CASSEVTGADGTKEDSPLHF